The next 23 T cell receptor beta chains were all read from a single sample in a study of blood T cells in healthy people across ages. Using a J-beta primer mix together with a sample-barcoded 5' primer, a second PCR was run for roughly 7 to 12 cycles. Via MiXCR, TCRdb re-called the 5' RACE reads, giving one row per CDR3 protein. This sample has around 900,000 distinct CDR3 sequences; 29% occur once, and the top ten carry 15% to 20%. What was sequenced was blood. These receptors were collected from an elderly woman in good health.

This clonotype was recorded once. The chain has TRBV6-2 or TRBV6-3 and TRBJ1-1; possibly TRBD1 for D (5 bases). Germline V CDR1 and CDR2: MNHEY, SVGEGT. This CDR3 comprises 14 residues. V lost 6 bases and J 4 bases, leaving 15 bases between the germline ends. The chain's CDR3 is CASSPGGSRTEAFF. CDR3 nucleotide sequence: TGTGCCAGCAGCCCCGGGGGTTCGCGCACTGAAGCTTTCTTT.

This clonotype was observed at least ten times. This chain joins TRBV20-1 and TRBJ1-2; weak D call: TRBD1 (6 bases). Germline assignment: CDR1 DFQATT and CDR2 SNEGSKA (reference sequence). This CDR3 spans 14 amino acids. Trimming removed 5 bases at V and 2 bases at J, with 15 bases between. Written as DNA, the CDR3 is TGCAGTGCTCCCACAGGGTTTGTGAACTATGGCTACACCTTC. Translation: CSAPTGFVNYGYTF.

With respect to this clonotype: With a much larger clone just one base away, this may be a read error. The chain joins TRBV30 to TRBJ2-7; 7 bases are shared with TRBD1. Germline-derived CDR1 and CDR2 are GTSNPN and SVGIG (reference sequence). The V gene end was trimmed by 2 bases and the J gene end by 6 bases; junction bases not matched to a gene: 7. CDR3 length: 13 residues. Here the CDR3 reads CAWSLLGGCEQYF. CDR3 bases: TGTGCCTGGAGTCTATTAGGGGGCTGCGAGCAGTACTTC.

The sample holds many counts of this clonotype. The chain couples TRBV29-1 to TRBJ2-3; a possible D gene is TRBD2 (7 bases). The CDR3 has 14 residues. Trimming took 3 bases from V and 5 from J, leaving 15 bases between them. Germline loops: CDR1 SQVTM, CDR2 ANQGSEA. The chain's CDR3 is CSVDTGGQGDTQYF. The CDR3 nucleotides are TGCAGCGTTGATACCGGGGGGCAGGGAGATACGCAGTATTTT.

The chain uses TRBV29-1 and TRBJ2-1; tentatively, D is TRBD1 (6 bases). The V and J ends lost 1 base and 6 bases respectively, with 13 bases between them. Germline V gene sequence: CDR1 SQVTM, CDR2 ANQGSEA. This CDR3 contains 14 residues. CDR3 coding DNA: TGCAGCGTTGAAGGGACAGCGGTTGGCAATGAGCAGTTCTTC. It encodes CSVEGTAVGNEQFF.

The rearrangement joins TRBV15 to TRBJ2-7; D not certain. The CDR3 spans 15 residues. V lost 3 bases and J lost 2, with 14 bases in between. Germline-derived CDR1 and CDR2 are LNHNV and YYDKDF (reference sequence). CDR3: CATSSQTGRPYEQYF. CDR3 DNA sequence: TGTGCCACCAGCAGTCAGACTGGACGGCCCTACGAGCAGTACTTC.

The table lists this clonotype with a count of one. A junction boundary mismatches the germline segment, possibly from a read error. The rearrangement links TRBV6-6 to TRBJ2-7; D perhaps matches TRBD2 (6 bases). There are 14 residues in the CDR3. Germline CDR1 reads MNHNY; CDR2 reads SVGAGI (reference sequence). CDR3 residues: CTSRGSGQTYEQYF. The CDR3 DNA follows: TGTACCAGCAGAGGTAGCGGCCAGACGTACGAGCAGTACTTC.

The chain links TRBV30 to TRBJ1-2; D unresolved. Trimming removed 0 bases from V and 8 bases from J, with 13 bases in between. Per the germline V gene, CDR1 is GTSNPN and CDR2 is SVGIG (reference sequence). The CDR3 runs to 13 residues. In DNA form, the CDR3 reads TGTGCCTGGAGTGTAGAGAGGGTTGGGGGCTACACCTTC. This encodes CAWSVERVGGYTF. The full variable domain, rest sourced from reference TRBV30 and TRBJ1-2, is SQTIHQWPATLVQPVGSPLSLECTVEGTSNPNLYWYRQAAGRGLQLLFYSVGIGQISSEVPQNLSASRPQDRQFILSSKKLLLSDSGFYLCAWSVERVGGYTFGSGTRLTVV.

This chain uses TRBV4-1 with TRBJ1-2; D unclear. This CDR3 is built from 14 residues. The V and J ends lost 1 base and 8 bases respectively, with 14 bases between them. Germline lookup yields CDR1 MGHRA and CDR2 YSYEKL. CDR3 sequence: CASSQAIGRLGYTF. CDR3 bases: TGCGCCAGCAGCCAAGCAATAGGGCGTTTAGGCTACACCTTC.

This clonotype was observed at least ten times. This chain links TRBV7-2 with TRBJ2-1; TRBD1 aligns across 7 bases. V shed 4 bases and J 4 bases; nucleotides not matched to a gene: 7. Looked up from germline, CDR1 is SGHTA and CDR2 is FQGNSA. This CDR3 region has 15 residues. CDR3 amino acids: CASSSRDSYYNEQFF. The CDR3 nucleotides read TGTGCCAGCAGCTCCCGGGACAGCTATTACAATGAGCAGTTCTTC.

CDR3 residues: CASSFGTGIANEQYF. DNA for the CDR3: TGCGCCAGCAGCTTTGGGACAGGGATCGCCAATGAGCAGTACTTC. This rearrangement joins TRBV5-1 to TRBJ2-7; the match to TRBD1 covers 9 bases. The CDR3 covers 15 residues. The trim removed 2 bases at V and 7 bases at J, leaving 10 bases unmatched. The germline V gene encodes CDR1 SGHRS and CDR2 YFSETQ.

This clonotype was observed at least ten times. This chain joins TRBV20-1 and TRBJ2-1; D is perhaps TRBD2 (6 bases). Germline V CDR1 and CDR2: DFQATT, SNEGSKA (reference sequence). The CDR3 covers 14 residues. Trimming took off 1 base at V and 6 bases at J, with 13 bases between the two ends. The CDR3 spells CSARVAGFVNEQFF. CDR3 coding DNA: TGCAGTGCTAGAGTGGCGGGGTTCGTCAATGAGCAGTTCTTC.

This chain uses TRBV28 with TRBJ2-7, with D maybe TRBD2 (6 bases). Near its end, the DNA agrees better with TRBJ2-5, so the J call may be wrong. Per germline, CDR1 MDHEN and CDR2 SYDVKM. The CDR3 consists of 17 residues. The CDR3 loop is CASTPPLRVAAQETQYF. The CDR3 DNA reads TGTGCCAGCACTCCCCCCCTAAGAGTAGCGGCTCAAGAGACCCAGTACTTC.

This clonotype showed up just a few times. This sequence joins TRBV11-2 and TRBJ2-4; the D gene is possibly TRBD1 (5 bases). The germline CDR1 and CDR2 sequences are SGHAT and FQNNGV. V lost 3 bases and J lost 14, with 14 bases in between. This CDR3 spans 12 amino acids. The CDR3 is CASSFYQGTKYF. The CDR3 DNA sequence: TGTGCCAGCAGCTTTTACCAGGGAACTAAGTACTTC.

In regard to this clonotype: A read error may be the cause here, since a much bigger clone is one base away. This chain uses TRBV29-1 with TRBJ2-2; D possibly corresponds to TRBD2 (5 bases). CDR1 is SQVTM and CDR2 is ANQGSEA in the germline V gene. The CDR3 is made up of 14 amino acids. CDR3 DNA sequence: TGCAGCGTGAGGGAGAGGACGAACACCGGGGAGCCGTTTTTT. This codes for CSVRERTNTGEPFF.

A few counts support this clonotype. V and J are TRBV14 and TRBJ1-5; no clear D. V was trimmed by 0 bases and J by 8 bases, leaving 14 bases between them. Germline V gene sequence: CDR1 SGHDN, CDR2 FVKESK. The CDR3 is 15 amino acids. CDR3 residues: CASSQEGQGRKPQHF. The CDR3 DNA reads TGTGCCAGCAGCCAAGAAGGTCAAGGGAGAAAGCCCCAGCATTTT.

In the case of this clonotype: A much more abundant neighbour one base away suggests this may be a read error. The genes are TRBV11-2 and TRBJ2-5; TRBD2 is a possible D gene (5 bases). The DNA end is more similar to TRBJ2-7, so the J call may be wrong. The germline V gene has CDR1 SGHAT and CDR2 FQNNGV. The CDR3 is 15 amino acids. DNA of the CDR3: TGTGCCAGCAGCTCTCCCGCAGGAGGTTTTTACGAGCAGTACGTC. It codes for CASSSPAGGFYEQYV.

As to this clonotype: In this CDR3 the conserved last residue, phenylalanine or tryptophan, is missing, so a read error is likely. This chain joins TRBV5-8 and TRBJ2-7, with 8 bases that match TRBD1. The DNA matches TRBJ2-4 better at its end, which makes the J call doubtful. From germline, CDR1 is SGHTS and CDR2 YDEGEE. This CDR3 is built from 16 residues. CDR3 protein: CASSWPGQGAINIQYL. For the CDR3, the DNA is TGCGCCAGCAGCTGGCCTGGACAGGGAGCTATAAACATTCAGTACTTA.

This clonotype was counted ten times or more. The rearrangement uses TRBV11-2 and TRBJ2-1, with TRBD2 matching over 10 bases. Germline CDR1 is SGHAT and CDR2 is FQNNGV. Trimming cost V 1 base and J 3 bases; bases outside gene matches: 3. This CDR3 comprises 16 residues. The CDR3 DNA follows: TGTGCCAGCAGCTTAGTAGCGGGGGGACACTACAATGAGCAGTTCTTC. Amino acid sequence: CASSLVAGGHYNEQFF. The complete variable domain, with remaining parts taken from reference TRBV11-2 and TRBJ2-1, reads EAGVAQSPRYKIIEKRQSVAFWCNPISGHATLYWYQQILGQGPKLLIQFQNNGVVDDSQLPKDRFSAERLKGVDSTLKIQPAKLEDSAVYLCASSLVAGGHYNEQFFGPGTRLTVL.

This clonotype was picked up many times. This chain joins TRBV6-2 or TRBV6-3 and TRBJ1-2; the D gene is possibly TRBD1 (6 bases). The CDR3 has 15 residues. Germline V gene sequence: CDR1 MNHEY, CDR2 SVGEGT. V lost 4 bases, J lost 3 bases, and 15 bases lay in between. CDR3 DNA: TGTGCCAGCAGTTCCCGCGGGGGGCAGGACTATGGCTACACCTTC. Translation gives CASSSRGGQDYGYTF.

The rearrangement links TRBV12-3 or TRBV12-4 to TRBJ1-5; D is unclear. This CDR3 comprises 15 residues. V lost 1 base and J 2 bases, leaving 9 bases between the germline ends. CDR3 loop: CASSLEGTRNQPQHF. In nucleotides, the CDR3 is TGTGCCAGCAGTTTAGAGGGCACCCGCAATCAGCCCCAGCATTTT.

As regards this clonotype: A much larger clone lies a single base off, so this may be a read error. This chain links TRBV6-2 or TRBV6-3 with TRBJ1-2; possible D gene TRBD1, 5 bases. Germline assignment: CDR1 MNHEY and CDR2 SVGEGT. The CDR3 is made up of 14 amino acids. Here the CDR3 reads CASRYSGRSYGYTF. CDR3 coding DNA: TGTGCCAGCAGGTACTCGGGACGGAGCTATGGCTACACCTTC.

A word on this clonotype: The junction differs from germline at one of its ends, possibly a read error. This chain joins TRBV6-2 or TRBV6-3 and TRBJ2-7; D is possibly TRBD1 (5 bases). The closer fit of TRBJ2-5 to the DNA end suggests the J call may be wrong. Germline CDR1 reads MNHEY; CDR2 reads SVGEGT. The CDR3 extends over 14 amino acids. The CDR3 here is CASRYSKGRETQYF. Written as DNA, the CDR3 is TGTGCCAGCAGGTACTCGAAGGGGCGAGAGACCCAGTACTTC.